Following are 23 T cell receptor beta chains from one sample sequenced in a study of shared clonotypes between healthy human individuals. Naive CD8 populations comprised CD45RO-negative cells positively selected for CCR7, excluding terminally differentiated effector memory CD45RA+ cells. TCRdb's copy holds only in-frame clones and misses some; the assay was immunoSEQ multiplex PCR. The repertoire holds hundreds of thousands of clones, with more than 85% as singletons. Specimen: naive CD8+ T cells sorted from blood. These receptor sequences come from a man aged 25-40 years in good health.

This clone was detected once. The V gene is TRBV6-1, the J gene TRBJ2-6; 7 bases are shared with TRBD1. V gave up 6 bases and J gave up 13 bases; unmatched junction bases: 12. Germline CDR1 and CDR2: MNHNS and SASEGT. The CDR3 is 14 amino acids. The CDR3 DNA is TGTGCCAGCAGGATAACCGGGACAGATAAAGTCCTGACTTTC. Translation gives CASRITGTDKVLTF.

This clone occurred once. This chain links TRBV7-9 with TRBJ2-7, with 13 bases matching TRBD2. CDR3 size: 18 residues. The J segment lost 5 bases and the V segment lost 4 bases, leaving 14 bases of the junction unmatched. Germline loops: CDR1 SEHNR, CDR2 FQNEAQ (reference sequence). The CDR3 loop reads CASSSGRTSGSAMDEQYF. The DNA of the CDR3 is TGTGCCAGCAGCTCCGGGAGGACTAGCGGGAGCGCAATGGACGAGCAGTACTTC.

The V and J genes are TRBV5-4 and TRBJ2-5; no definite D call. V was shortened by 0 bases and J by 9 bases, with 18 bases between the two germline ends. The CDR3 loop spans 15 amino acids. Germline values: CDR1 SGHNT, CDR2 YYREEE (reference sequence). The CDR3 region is CASSLEPPRPSPQYF. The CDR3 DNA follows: TGTGCCAGCAGCTTGGAGCCCCCTCGACCAAGCCCCCAGTACTTC.

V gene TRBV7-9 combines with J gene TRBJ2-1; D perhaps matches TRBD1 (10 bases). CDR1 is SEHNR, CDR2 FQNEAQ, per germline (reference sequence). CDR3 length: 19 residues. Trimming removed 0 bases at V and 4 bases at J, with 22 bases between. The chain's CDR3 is CASSLAGTGETSGYNEQFF. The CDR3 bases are TGTGCCAGCAGCTTAGCGGGGACAGGGGAGACTAGCGGTTACAATGAGCAGTTCTTC.

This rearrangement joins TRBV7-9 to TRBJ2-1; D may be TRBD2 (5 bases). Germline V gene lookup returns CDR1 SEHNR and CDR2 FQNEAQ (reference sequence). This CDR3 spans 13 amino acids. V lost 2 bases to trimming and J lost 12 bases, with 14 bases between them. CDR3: CASSLIPLEGQFF. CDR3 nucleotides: TGTGCCAGCAGCTTAATCCCGCTCGAGGGGCAGTTCTTC.

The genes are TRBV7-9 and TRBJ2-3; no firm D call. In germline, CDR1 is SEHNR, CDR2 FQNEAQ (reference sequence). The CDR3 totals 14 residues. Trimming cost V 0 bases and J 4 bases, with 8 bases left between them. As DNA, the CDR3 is TGTGCCAGCAGCTTAGCGCTCGAACCAGATACGCAGTATTTT. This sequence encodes CASSLALEPDTQYF.

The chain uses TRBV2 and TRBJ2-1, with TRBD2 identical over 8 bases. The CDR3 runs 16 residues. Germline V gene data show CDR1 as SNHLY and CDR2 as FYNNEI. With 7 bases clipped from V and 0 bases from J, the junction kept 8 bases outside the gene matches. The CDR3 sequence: CASKRSGTSSYNEQFF. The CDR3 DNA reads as TGTGCCAGCAAGCGTTCCGGGACTAGCTCCTACAATGAGCAGTTCTTC.

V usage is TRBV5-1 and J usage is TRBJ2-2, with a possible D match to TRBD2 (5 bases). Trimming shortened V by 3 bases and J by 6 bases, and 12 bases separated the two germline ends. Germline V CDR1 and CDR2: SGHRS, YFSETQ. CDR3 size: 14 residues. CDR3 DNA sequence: TGCGCCAGCAGCTCATTACTAGATCCCGGGGAGCTGTTTTTT. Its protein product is CASSSLLDPGELFF.

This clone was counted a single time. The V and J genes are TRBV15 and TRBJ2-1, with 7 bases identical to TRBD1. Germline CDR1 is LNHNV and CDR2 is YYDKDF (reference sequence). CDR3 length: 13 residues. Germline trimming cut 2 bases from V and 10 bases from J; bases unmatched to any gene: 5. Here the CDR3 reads CATSRSDRREQFF. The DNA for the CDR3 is TGTGCCACCAGCAGATCGGACAGGAGGGAGCAGTTCTTC.

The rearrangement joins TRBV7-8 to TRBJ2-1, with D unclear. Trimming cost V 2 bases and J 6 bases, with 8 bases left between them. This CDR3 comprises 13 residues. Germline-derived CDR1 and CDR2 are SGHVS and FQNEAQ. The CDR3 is CASSLLGSNEQFF. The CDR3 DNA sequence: TGTGCCAGCAGCTTACTCGGCAGCAATGAGCAGTTCTTC.

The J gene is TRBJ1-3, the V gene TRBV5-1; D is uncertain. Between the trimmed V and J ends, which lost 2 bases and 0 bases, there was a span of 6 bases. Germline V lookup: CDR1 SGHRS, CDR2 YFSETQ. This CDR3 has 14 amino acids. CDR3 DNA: TGCGCCAGCAGCTTAGGTTCCTCTGGAAACACCATATATTTT. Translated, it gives CASSLGSSGNTIYF.

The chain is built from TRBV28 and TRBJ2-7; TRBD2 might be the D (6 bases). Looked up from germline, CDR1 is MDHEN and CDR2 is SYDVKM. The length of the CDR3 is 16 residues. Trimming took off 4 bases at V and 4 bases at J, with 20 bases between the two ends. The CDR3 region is CASSSGGTALEYEQYF. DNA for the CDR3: TGTGCCAGCAGTTCGGGCGGGACCGCTTTAGAGTACGAGCAGTACTTC.

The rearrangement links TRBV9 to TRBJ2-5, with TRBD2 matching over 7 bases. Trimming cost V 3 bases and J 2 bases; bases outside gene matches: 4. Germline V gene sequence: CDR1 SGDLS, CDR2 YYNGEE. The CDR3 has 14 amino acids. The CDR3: CASSGGSLQETQYF. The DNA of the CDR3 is TGTGCCAGCAGCGGCGGGAGTTTGCAAGAGACCCAGTACTTC.

The DNA for the CDR3 is TGTGCCAGCAATGACAGGGTCAATCAGCCCCAGCATTTT. It codes for CASNDRVNQPQHF. The chain recombines TRBV6-1 with TRBJ1-5, with 7 bases lining up with TRBD1. Germline V gives CDR1 MNHNS, CDR2 SASEGT. Trimming cost V 7 bases and J 3 bases; bases outside gene matches: 3. CDR3 length: 13 amino acids.

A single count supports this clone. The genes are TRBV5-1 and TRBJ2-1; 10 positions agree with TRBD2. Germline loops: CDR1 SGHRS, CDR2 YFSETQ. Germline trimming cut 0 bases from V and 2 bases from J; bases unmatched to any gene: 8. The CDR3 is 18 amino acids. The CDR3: CASSLDPRLAGAYNEQFF. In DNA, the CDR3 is TGCGCCAGCAGCTTGGATCCCCGCCTAGCGGGAGCCTACAATGAGCAGTTCTTC.

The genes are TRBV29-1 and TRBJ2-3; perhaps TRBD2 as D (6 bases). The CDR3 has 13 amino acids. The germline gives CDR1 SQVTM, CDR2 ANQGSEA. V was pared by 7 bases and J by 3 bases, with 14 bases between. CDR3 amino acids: CSAVVAETDTQYF. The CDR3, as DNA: TGCAGCGCTGTGGTAGCGGAAACAGATACGCAGTATTTT.

DNA of the CDR3: TGTGCCAGCAGTACTGGACAGGGGATGAAACAGCCCCAGCATTTT. The encoded protein is CASSTGQGMKQPQHF. This chain joins TRBV27 and TRBJ1-5; 9 nucleotides align to TRBD1. This CDR3 contains 15 residues. Germline V gene lookup returns CDR1 MNHEY and CDR2 SMNVEV (reference sequence). The V gene end was trimmed by 5 bases and the J gene end by 7 bases; junction bases not matched to a gene: 9.

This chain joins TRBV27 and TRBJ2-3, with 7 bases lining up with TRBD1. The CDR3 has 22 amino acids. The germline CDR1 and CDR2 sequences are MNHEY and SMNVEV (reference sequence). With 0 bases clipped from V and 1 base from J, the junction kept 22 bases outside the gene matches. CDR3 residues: CASSLSWIYEAPEDRGTDTQYF. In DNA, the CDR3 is TGTGCCAGCAGTTTATCGTGGATTTATGAGGCACCCGAAGACAGGGGCACAGATACGCAGTATTTT.

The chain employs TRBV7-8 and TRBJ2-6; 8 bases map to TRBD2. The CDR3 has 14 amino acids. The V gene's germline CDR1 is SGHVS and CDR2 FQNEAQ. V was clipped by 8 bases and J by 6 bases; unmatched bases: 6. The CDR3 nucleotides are TGTGCCAGCCAACGGGGGGGAGAGGCCAACGTCCTGACTTTC. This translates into CASQRGGEANVLTF.

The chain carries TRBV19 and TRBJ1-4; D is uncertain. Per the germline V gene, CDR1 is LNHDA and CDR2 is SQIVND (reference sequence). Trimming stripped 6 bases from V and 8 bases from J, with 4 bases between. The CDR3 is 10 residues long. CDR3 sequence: CASRGEKLFF. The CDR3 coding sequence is TGTGCCAGTAGGGGAGAAAAACTGTTTTTT.

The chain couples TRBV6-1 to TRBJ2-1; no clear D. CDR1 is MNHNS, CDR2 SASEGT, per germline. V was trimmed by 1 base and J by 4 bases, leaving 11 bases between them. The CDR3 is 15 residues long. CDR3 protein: CASSEDDGDYNEQFF. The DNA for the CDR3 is TGTGCCAGCAGTGAAGATGATGGAGATTACAATGAGCAGTTCTTC.

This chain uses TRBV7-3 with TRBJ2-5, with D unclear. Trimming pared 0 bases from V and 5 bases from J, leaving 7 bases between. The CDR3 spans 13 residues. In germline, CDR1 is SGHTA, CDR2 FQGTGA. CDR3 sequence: CASSLTPQETQYF. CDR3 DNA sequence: TGTGCCAGCAGCTTAACCCCCCAGGAGACCCAGTACTTC.

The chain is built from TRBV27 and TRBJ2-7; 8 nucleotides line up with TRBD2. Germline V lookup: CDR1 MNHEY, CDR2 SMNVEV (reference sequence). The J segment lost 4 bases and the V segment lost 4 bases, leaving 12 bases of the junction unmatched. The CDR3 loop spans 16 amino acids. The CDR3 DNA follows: TGTGCCAGCAGTTCCCCTAATGTCGGGAGGGGGTACGAGCAGTACTTC. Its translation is CASSSPNVGRGYEQYF.